Shown below are 3 T cell receptor beta chains from a single sample sequenced in a study of cytomegalovirus exposure and HLA in healthy donors. Amplification used 60 Vbeta primers and 13 Jbeta primers. Repertoires were generated with immunoSEQ multiplex PCR, while TCRdb's copy carries only in-frame clones and drops some. The sample lists around 170,000 clones, 82% occurring once. Sequencing was carried out using PBMCs. These receptors were obtained from a middle-aged man in good health and CMV-seronegative.

This chain connects TRBV4-3 to TRBJ1-4, with 9 nucleotides matching TRBD1. The ends lost 4 bases at V and 2 bases at J; junction bases unmatched: 8. The CDR3 totals 17 residues. CDR1 and CDR2 from the germline V gene are LGHNA and YSLEER. CDR3 in amino acids: CASSPGQGSRTNEKLFF. CDR3 in DNA: TGCGCCAGCAGCCCCGGACAGGGGAGCAGGACTAATGAAAAACTGTTTTTT.

The rearrangement uses TRBV4-1 and TRBJ2-7; D unclear. Germline V CDR1 and CDR2: MGHRA, YSYEKL. This CDR3 comprises 15 residues. V was pared by 4 bases and J by 1 base, with 14 bases between. The CDR3 loop is CASSPAPDISYEQYF. The CDR3 region has the DNA TGCGCCAGCAGCCCCGCCCCAGACATTTCCTACGAGCAGTACTTC.

This clone has only one observation. The rearrangement joins TRBV2 to TRBJ1-5; D not resolved. There are 14 residues in the CDR3. Trimming cost V 2 bases and J 0 bases, with 5 bases left between them. Germline V gene data show CDR1 as SNHLY and CDR2 as FYNNEI. CDR3 loop: CASSERGSNQPQHF. CDR3 nucleotide sequence: TGTGCCAGCAGTGAACGCGGTAGCAATCAGCCCCAGCATTTT.